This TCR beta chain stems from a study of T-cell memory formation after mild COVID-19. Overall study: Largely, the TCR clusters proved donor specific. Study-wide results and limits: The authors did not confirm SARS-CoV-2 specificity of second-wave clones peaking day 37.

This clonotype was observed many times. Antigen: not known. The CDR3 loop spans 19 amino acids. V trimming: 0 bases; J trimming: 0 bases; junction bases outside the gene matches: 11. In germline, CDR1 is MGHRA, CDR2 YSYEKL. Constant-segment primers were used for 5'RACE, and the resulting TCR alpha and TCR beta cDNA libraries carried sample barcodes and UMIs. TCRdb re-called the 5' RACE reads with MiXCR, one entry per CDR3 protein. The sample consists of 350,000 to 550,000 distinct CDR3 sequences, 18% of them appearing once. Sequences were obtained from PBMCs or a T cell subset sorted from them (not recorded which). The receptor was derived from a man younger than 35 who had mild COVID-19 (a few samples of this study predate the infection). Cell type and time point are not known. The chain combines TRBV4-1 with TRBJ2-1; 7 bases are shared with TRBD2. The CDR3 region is CASSQEPGLHQISYNEQFF. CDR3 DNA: TGCGCCAGCAGCCAAGAGCCGGGACTACACCAAATCTCCTACAATGAGCAGTTCTTC.